Below, 24 T cell receptor beta chains from the same sample are listed, as sequenced in a study of chemoradiotherapy in HPV16-positive cancers. Repertoires were generated with immunoSEQ multiplex PCR, while TCRdb's copy carries only in-frame clones and drops some. Among about 22,000 clones listed, roughly 92% were seen once. Sequencing used blood, obtained from a patient who underwent chemoradiotherapy. The receptors derive from a human donor with HPV-associated anogenital cancer.

CDR3 in amino acids: CASSATTTTGANVLTF. For the CDR3, the DNA is TGTGCCAGCAGCGCCACCACAACAACCGGGGCCAACGTCCTGACTTTC. V is TRBV7-2 and J is TRBJ2-6; no definite D call. Germline V gene lookup returns CDR1 SGHTA and CDR2 FQGNSA. CDR3 length: 16 residues. V was clipped by 5 bases and J by 4 bases, with 15 bases between them. Complete variable domain (other parts from reference TRBV7-2 and TRBJ2-6): GAGVSQSPSNKVTEKGKDVELRCDPISGHTALYWYRQSLGQGLEFLIYFQGNSAPDKSGLPSDRFSAERTGGSVSTLTIQRTQQEDSAVYLCASSATTTTGANVLTFGAGSRLTVL.

The chain couples TRBV5-1 to TRBJ1-2; possibly TRBD1 for D (5 bases). The length of the CDR3 is 16 residues. CDR1 and CDR2 (germline): SGHRS, YFSETQ. V shed 3 bases and J shed 2 bases, with 17 bases lying between them. CDR3 coding DNA: TGCGCCAGCAGCTCCCGACCCAGGGACCACAACTATGGCTACACCTTC. Translating gives CASSSRPRDHNYGYTF.

The chain employs TRBV6-5 and TRBJ2-3; no firm D call. Germline V CDR1 and CDR2: MNHEY, SVGAGI. The ends were cut back, 4 bases at V and 2 bases at J, with 13 bases in the middle. The CDR3 sequence is 15 residues long. CDR3 sequence reads: CASSLKGQNTDTQYF. The CDR3 DNA is TGTGCCAGCAGTTTAAAAGGCCAAAACACAGATACGCAGTATTTT.

This sequence joins TRBV19 and TRBJ2-7; no firm D call. The CDR3 loop spans 14 amino acids. Trimming stripped 3 bases from V and 0 bases from J, with 9 bases between. The germline V gene has CDR1 LNHDA and CDR2 SQIVND (reference sequence). In nucleotides, the CDR3 is TGTGCCAGTAGTATTGCCCACAGCTCCTACGAGCAGTACTTC. Translating it yields CASSIAHSSYEQYF.

This clone was counted once. The chain combines TRBV27 with TRBJ2-3; D gene uncertain. The V end was cut by 7 bases, the J end by 6 bases, with 11 bases between. The CDR3 is made up of 12 amino acids. CDR1 is MNHEY, CDR2 SMNVEV, per germline (reference sequence). The CDR3 region has the DNA TGTGCCAGCACCGGAGCTGGGGATACGCAGTATTTT. Translated, it gives CASTGAGDTQYF.

The CDR3 sequence is CASSYGDLYEQYF. The CDR3 nucleotides are TGTGCCAGCAGTTACGGAGACCTCTACGAGCAGTACTTC. The genes are TRBV5-5 and TRBJ2-7; D is uncertain. The germline V gene has CDR1 SGHKS and CDR2 YYEKEE (reference sequence). The CDR3 totals 13 residues. Trimming removed 5 bases from V and 3 bases from J, with 12 bases in between.

V gene TRBV6-1 combines with J gene TRBJ1-2; maybe TRBD1 (5 bases). The germline V gene has CDR1 MNHNS and CDR2 SASEGT. This CDR3 contains 14 residues. The V end was cut by 0 bases, the J end by 4 bases, with 9 bases between. CDR3 bases: TGTGCCAGCAGTGAAGCGTCCAGGGCCTATGGCTACACCTTC. Translated: CASSEASRAYGYTF.

The chain links TRBV18 to TRBJ1-1; D uncertain. The CDR3 has 15 amino acids. Trimming removed 4 bases at V and 0 bases at J, with 12 bases between. Germline assignment: CDR1 KGHSH and CDR2 LQKENI. The CDR3, as DNA: TGTGCCAGCTCACAACGGGGAGGGATGAACACTGAAGCTTTCTTT. It translates to CASSQRGGMNTEAFF.

The rearrangement joins TRBV28 to TRBJ2-1; D is possibly TRBD1 (6 bases). Trimming removed 6 bases at V and 4 bases at J, with 10 bases between. The germline gives CDR1 MDHEN, CDR2 SYDVKM. The CDR3 covers 13 residues. CDR3 loop: CASRPTGYNEQFF. The CDR3 DNA is TGTGCCAGCAGACCCACAGGGTACAATGAGCAGTTCTTC.

This chain uses TRBV9 with TRBJ2-6, with no clear D. Per germline, CDR1 SGDLS and CDR2 YYNGEE. This CDR3 comprises 17 residues. V lost 0 bases and J 2 bases, leaving 12 bases between the germline ends. In DNA form, the CDR3 reads TGTGCCAGCAGCGTAGCTCGAGCGTCAACTGGGGCCAACGTCCTGACTTTC. Its translation: CASSVARASTGANVLTF.

The chain links TRBV7-2 to TRBJ2-5; D remains ambiguous. V lost 2 bases and J 5 bases, leaving 21 bases between the germline ends. Germline V lookup: CDR1 SGHTA, CDR2 FQGNSA. The CDR3 covers 17 residues. The CDR3 nucleotides read TGTGCCAGCAGCTTAAATCCCTTCTTAGAGTTACGGGAGACCCAGTACTTC. This codes for CASSLNPFLELRETQYF.

The V gene is TRBV28, the J gene TRBJ2-7; 11 nucleotides line up with TRBD1. Germline CDR1 reads MDHEN; CDR2 reads SYDVKM. Unmatched junction bases numbered 9, after V lost 7 bases and J lost 7 bases. This CDR3 comprises 14 residues. CDR3 region: CASTRDRGSGEQYF. The CDR3 bases are TGTGCCAGCACTCGGGACAGGGGGTCTGGGGAGCAGTACTTC.

This sequence joins TRBV5-1 and TRBJ2-3; D uncertain. Deletions cut 0 bases from V and 2 bases from J, with 4 bases between. The CDR3 contains 13 residues. Germline-derived CDR1 and CDR2 are SGHRS and YFSETQ. The CDR3 DNA follows: TGCGCCAGCAGCTTGGTCACCACAGATACGCAGTATTTT. Residues: CASSLVTTDTQYF.

CDR3 DNA sequence: TGTGCCAGCAGCTTATATTTGACAGGTTTCATGAACACTGAAGCTTTCTTT. Protein sequence: CASSLYLTGFMNTEAFF. The rearrangement joins TRBV7-2 to TRBJ1-1, with TRBD1 as a possible D gene (6 bases). Trimming took off 2 bases at V and 0 bases at J, with 16 bases between the two ends. CDR1 and CDR2 from the germline V gene are SGHTA and FQGNSA. CDR3 size: 17 residues. Full variable domain (missing parts from reference TRBV7-2 and TRBJ1-1): GAGVSQSPSNKVTEKGKDVELRCDPISGHTALYWYRQSLGQGLEFLIYFQGNSAPDKSGLPSDRFSAERTGGSVSTLTIQRTQQEDSAVYLCASSLYLTGFMNTEAFFGQGTRLTVV.

This clone was observed once. V usage is TRBV6-4 and J usage is TRBJ2-3; 7 bases fit TRBD2. CDR1 MRHNA and CDR2 SNTAGT come from the germline V gene. With V trimmed by 3 bases and J by 0 bases, 3 bases remained unmatched. The CDR3 runs 15 residues. In DNA, the CDR3 is TGTGCCAGCAGTGAGGTAGCGGGTAGCACAGATACGCAGTATTTT. This encodes CASSEVAGSTDTQYF.

This clone appeared a single time. Other DNA sequences in the same sample also yield this CDR3. The chain links TRBV18 to TRBJ1-1; D unresolved. With 2 bases removed from V and 1 base from J, the gap between germline ends came to 5 bases. The CDR3 extends over 13 amino acids. Germline-derived CDR1 and CDR2 are KGHSH and LQKENI. CDR3 sequence: CASSPGQNTEAFF. CDR3 DNA sequence: TGTGCCAGCTCACCAGGTCAGAACACTGAAGCTTTCTTT.

The genes are TRBV4-3 and TRBJ2-6; D perhaps matches TRBD2 (5 bases). Germline V gene data show CDR1 as LGHNA and CDR2 as YSLEER. Trimming pared 0 bases from V and 0 bases from J, leaving 15 bases between. The CDR3 is made up of 19 amino acids. The CDR3 loop reads CASSQDLRVTSSGANVLTF. CDR3 bases: TGCGCCAGCAGCCAAGACTTGAGGGTAACAAGCTCTGGGGCCAACGTCCTGACTTTC.

J is TRBJ2-3 and V is TRBV7-9; TRBD2 matches at 11 bases. Germline V gives CDR1 SEHNR, CDR2 FQNEAQ (reference sequence). V was clipped by 4 bases and J by 1 base; unmatched bases: 10. The CDR3 loop spans 18 amino acids. The DNA of the CDR3 is TGTGCCAGCAGCTCGGGACTAGCGGCGGACGATGGCACAGATACGCAGTATTTT. Its protein is CASSSGLAADDGTDTQYF.

This clone was observed a single time. V is TRBV6-6 and J is TRBJ2-1, with 11 bases fitting TRBD2. This CDR3 is built from 16 residues. The V segment lost 4 bases and the J segment 7 bases; nucleotides outside the gene matches: 9. Germline loops: CDR1 MNHNY, CDR2 SVGAGI (reference sequence). The CDR3 DNA reads TGTGCCAGCAGTTCCCCTACTAGCGGGAGAACTAATGAGCAGTTCTTC. Amino acid sequence: CASSSPTSGRTNEQFF.

The CDR3 loop is CASSGTGVGELFF. CDR3 in DNA: TGTGCCAGCAGCGGGACAGGGGTCGGGGAGCTGTTTTTT. The V and J genes are TRBV9 and TRBJ2-2; 9 bases align to TRBD1. The V segment lost 3 bases and the J segment 7 bases; nucleotides outside the gene matches: 1. The germline CDR1 and CDR2 sequences are SGDLS and YYNGEE. CDR3 length: 13 amino acids.

V and J are TRBV28 and TRBJ2-7; D is possibly TRBD1 or TRBD2 (5 bases each). The CDR3 covers 9 residues. Germline V gene sequence: CDR1 MDHEN, CDR2 SYDVKM. Trimming left V 8 bases short and J 6 bases short, with 5 bases between. The CDR3 region is CASGTEQYF. CDR3 in DNA: TGTGCCAGCGGGACCGAGCAGTACTTC.

The chain is built from TRBV28 and TRBJ2-7, with D hard to call. Germline CDR1 reads MDHEN; CDR2 reads SYDVKM. The CDR3 consists of 11 residues. V lost 6 bases, J lost 3 bases, and 6 bases lay in between. DNA for the CDR3: TGTGCCAGCAGACGTTTCTACGAGCAGTACTTC. Its protein product is CASRRFYEQYF.

This clone came up a few times. The chain recombines TRBV20-1 with TRBJ1-1; no firm D call. CDR1 is DFQATT, CDR2 SNEGSKA, per germline (reference sequence). Trimming left V 7 bases short and J 0 bases short, with 6 bases between. This CDR3 contains 11 residues. This chain's CDR3 is CSGEVNTEAFF. Here the CDR3 DNA reads TGCAGTGGAGAAGTGAACACTGAAGCTTTCTTT.

The CDR3 here is CASSTGLGQVWETQYF. Here the CDR3 DNA reads TGTGCCAGTAGTACGGGTCTGGGACAGGTTTGGGAGACCCAGTACTTC. This chain connects TRBV19 to TRBJ2-5; 8 bases map to TRBD1. The CDR3 has 16 amino acids. V was clipped by 4 bases and J by 5 bases; unmatched bases: 12. Germline lookup yields CDR1 LNHDA and CDR2 SQIVND (reference sequence).